This T cell receptor beta chain was identified in a study of cytomegalovirus exposure and HLA in healthy donors. The overall study: Assignment to the Caucasian-associated ancestry cluster applied to approximately 80% of the 350 to 500 genotyped donors. Study-wide results and caveats: Data from an earlier analysis indicated that most TCR beta V segments were productive either about 87% or about 30% of the time. Later analysis associated a missense DCLRE1C variant with TCR beta V- and J-gene trimming.

PCR involved 60 Vbeta and 13 Jbeta primers. Sequenced by immunoSEQ multiplex PCR; TCRdb stores in-frame clones only, minus some. The repertoire holds 90,000 to 140,000 clones, with under 85% as singletons. Comments on this clone: As yet, its antigen is unknown.

The CDR3 extends over 13 amino acids. V was pared by 7 bases and J by 1 base, with 8 bases between. The germline V gene has CDR1 MDHEN and CDR2 SYDVKM. The sequenced sample consisted of PBMCs. The rearrangement uses TRBV28 and TRBJ2-1, with a weak D call TRBD1 (5 bases). The receptor's source is a man aged 25 to 45 in good health and CMV-seronegative. The CDR3 coding sequence is TGTGCCAGCACCAGACAGTCCTACAATGAGCAGTTCTTC. Amino acids: CASTRQSYNEQFF.